One sample yielded the 15 T cell receptor beta chains listed below, sequenced in a study of OX40 agonist ivuxolimab in advanced cancers. Clones were read by immunoSEQ multiplex PCR, and TCRdb kept only the in-frame ones, dropping some. This sample has tens of thousands of clones, with 88% found just once. The sequencing used CD4+ or CD8+ T cells sorted from blood, collected in a trial of the OX40 agonist ivuxolimab. These receptors originate from an adult with an advanced solid tumor such as melanoma, head and neck, liver or kidney cancer.

CDR3 in amino acids: CASSESTSSGLFF. As DNA, the CDR3 is TGCGCCAGCAGTGAGTCGACTTCCTCGGGGCTGTTTTTT. This chain connects TRBV10-1 to TRBJ1-4; no clear D. Germline V gives CDR1 WNHNN, CDR2 SYGVQD (reference sequence). The CDR3 contains 13 residues. Trimming shortened V by 0 bases and J by 14 bases, and 13 bases separated the two germline ends.

This clone was detected once. The genes are TRBV6-5 and TRBJ1-3; the D is unclear. Looked up from germline, CDR1 is MNHEY and CDR2 is SVGAGI. The length of the CDR3 is 14 residues. With 2 bases removed from V and 4 bases from J, the gap between germline ends came to 9 bases. The CDR3 protein is CASSYTVGGNTIYF. As DNA, the CDR3 is TGTGCCAGCAGTTACACTGTTGGCGGAAACACCATATATTTT.

The CDR3: CASSNRGGRADTQYF. The CDR3 DNA reads TGTGCCAGTAGTAACCGGGGGGGCCGCGCAGATACGCAGTATTTT. This chain connects TRBV19 to TRBJ2-3; TRBD2 aligns across 8 bases. J lost 4 bases, V lost 4 bases, and 7 bases had no gene match. This CDR3 comprises 15 residues. Germline CDR1 and CDR2: LNHDA and SQIVND (reference sequence).

The chain employs TRBV10-3 and TRBJ1-2; 7 bases are shared with TRBD1. Germline V gives CDR1 ENHRY, CDR2 SYGVKD. V lost 0 bases and J lost 7; bases outside the gene matches: 11. The CDR3 spans 16 residues. CDR3 in amino acids: CAISESGDSLSGGYTF. The CDR3 DNA reads as TGTGCCATCAGTGAGTCGGGGGACAGCCTAAGCGGTGGCTACACCTTC.

The chain employs TRBV30 and TRBJ2-3; D remains unclear. CDR1 is GTSNPN and CDR2 is SVGIG in the germline V gene (reference sequence). Trimming pared 2 bases from V and 11 bases from J, leaving 14 bases between. The length of the CDR3 is 12 residues. The CDR3 reads CAWSMIQERQYF. CDR3 in DNA: TGTGCCTGGAGTATGATACAAGAAAGGCAGTATTTT. The variable domain in full, completed from reference TRBV30 and TRBJ2-3, reads SQTIHQWPATLVQPVGSPLSLECTVEGTSNPNLYWYRQAAGRGLQLLFYSVGIGQISSEVPQNLSASRPQDRQFILSSKKLLLSDSGFYLCAWSMIQERQYFGPGTRLTVL.

V and J are TRBV4-2 and TRBJ1-2; possible D gene TRBD1, 6 bases. The CDR3 covers 14 residues. Trimming shortened V by 2 bases and J by 4 bases, and 11 bases separated the two germline ends. Germline CDR1 LGHNA, CDR2 YNFKEQ. The CDR3 DNA reads as TGTGCCAGCAGCCAAATGGGGGGCCTCTATGGCTACACCTTC. It codes for CASSQMGGLYGYTF.

This chain uses TRBV5-5 with TRBJ2-2, with D perhaps assigned TRBD1 or TRBD2 (6 bases each). The V gene's germline CDR1 is SGHKS and CDR2 YYEKEE (reference sequence). Between the trimmed V and J ends, which lost 3 bases and 5 bases, there was a span of 17 bases. The CDR3 is 16 residues long. CDR3 nucleotides: TGTGCCAGCAGCTCCATTTTGCAGGGGACTACCGGGGAGCTGTTTTTT. Its translation: CASSSILQGTTGELFF.

The chain recombines TRBV19 with TRBJ1-2, with D perhaps TRBD1 (5 bases). The V gene lost 3 bases and the J gene lost 3 bases, with 20 bases spanning the gap. This CDR3 is built from 17 residues. Germline CDR1 LNHDA, CDR2 SQIVND (reference sequence). The CDR3 loop is CASSMRRERGADYGYTF. The DNA for the CDR3 is TGTGCCAGTAGTATGAGAAGGGAAAGGGGTGCGGACTATGGCTACACCTTC.

This rearrangement joins TRBV5-1 to TRBJ1-1, with D maybe TRBD1 (5 bases). Per the germline V gene, CDR1 is SGHRS and CDR2 is YFSETQ. The CDR3 consists of 17 residues. V was clipped by 0 bases and J by 2 bases, with 17 bases between them. CDR3 bases: TGCGCCAGCAGCTTGGAACTTGTTGGACAAAGAAACACTGAAGCTTTCTTT. Its protein is CASSLELVGQRNTEAFF.

The J gene is TRBJ1-1, the V gene TRBV2, with 8 positions matching TRBD1. In germline, CDR1 is SNHLY, CDR2 FYNNEI. This CDR3 comprises 15 residues. Losses at the gene ends were 5 bases for V and 11 bases for J; bases not matched to a gene: 16. CDR3: CASSTPGTGRTGAFF. CDR3 DNA sequence: TGTGCCAGCAGTACTCCCGGGACAGGACGCACCGGGGCTTTCTTT.

The V call is TRBV18, the J call TRBJ1-1; no clear D. The V and J ends lost 4 bases and 2 bases respectively, with 17 bases between them. This CDR3 comprises 16 residues. Germline V gives CDR1 KGHSH, CDR2 LQKENI. The CDR3 DNA reads as TGTGCCAGCTCACTATCGATTGCGACGGGAAACACTGAAGCTTTCTTT. This encodes CASSLSIATGNTEAFF.

The V and J genes are TRBV5-1 and TRBJ2-3, with 13 bases matching TRBD2. The CDR3 has 18 amino acids. The germline V gene has CDR1 SGHRS and CDR2 YFSETQ. Trimming took 2 bases from V and 4 from J; bases not matched to a gene: 10. CDR3 amino acids: CASSLGGTSGGAPDTQYF. The CDR3 DNA is TGCGCCAGCAGCTTAGGAGGAACTAGCGGGGGGGCCCCAGATACGCAGTATTTT.

The V and J genes are TRBV7-8 and TRBJ2-2; 12 nucleotides line up with TRBD2. Germline loops: CDR1 SGHVS, CDR2 FQNEAQ. Germline trimming cut 4 bases from V and 2 bases from J; bases unmatched to any gene: 2. This CDR3 is 16 amino acids long. The CDR3, as DNA: TGTGCCAGCAGCTCACTAGCGGGGGGTAACACCGGGGAGCTGTTTTTT. It encodes CASSSLAGGNTGELFF.

The chain combines TRBV5-4 with TRBJ1-1; D possibly corresponds to TRBD1 (6 bases). V lost 0 bases to trimming and J lost 0 bases, with 9 bases between them. This CDR3 comprises 15 residues. Germline V gene lookup returns CDR1 SGHNT and CDR2 YYREEE (reference sequence). CDR3 sequence reads: CASSLAGQLNTEAFF. CDR3 sequence (DNA): TGTGCCAGCAGCTTGGCAGGACAGCTGAACACTGAAGCTTTCTTT.

V is TRBV20-1 and J is TRBJ2-3; perhaps TRBD2 as D (6 bases). Per germline, CDR1 DFQATT and CDR2 SNEGSKA (reference sequence). V lost 8 bases and J 6 bases, leaving 12 bases between the germline ends. This CDR3 has 11 residues. The CDR3 sequence: CSSSRGDTQYF. In DNA form, the CDR3 reads TGCAGTAGTTCACGGGGGGATACGCAGTATTTT.